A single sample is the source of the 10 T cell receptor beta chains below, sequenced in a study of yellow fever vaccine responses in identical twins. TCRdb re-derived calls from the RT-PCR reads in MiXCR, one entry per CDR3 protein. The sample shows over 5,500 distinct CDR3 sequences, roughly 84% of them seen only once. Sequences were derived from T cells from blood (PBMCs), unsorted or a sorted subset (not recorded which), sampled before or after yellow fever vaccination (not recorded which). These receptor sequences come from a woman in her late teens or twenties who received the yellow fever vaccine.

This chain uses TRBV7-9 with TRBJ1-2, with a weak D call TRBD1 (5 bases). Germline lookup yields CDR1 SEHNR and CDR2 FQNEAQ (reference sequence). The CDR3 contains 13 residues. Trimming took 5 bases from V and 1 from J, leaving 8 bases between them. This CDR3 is CASSAQVNYGYTF. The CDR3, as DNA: TGTGCCAGCAGCGCACAGGTTAACTATGGCTACACCTTC.

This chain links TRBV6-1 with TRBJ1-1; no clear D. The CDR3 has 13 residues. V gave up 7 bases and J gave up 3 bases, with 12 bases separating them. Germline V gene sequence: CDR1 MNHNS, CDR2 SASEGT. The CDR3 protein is CASTPSGDTEAFF. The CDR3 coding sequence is TGTGCCAGCACCCCCAGCGGGGACACTGAAGCTTTCTTT.

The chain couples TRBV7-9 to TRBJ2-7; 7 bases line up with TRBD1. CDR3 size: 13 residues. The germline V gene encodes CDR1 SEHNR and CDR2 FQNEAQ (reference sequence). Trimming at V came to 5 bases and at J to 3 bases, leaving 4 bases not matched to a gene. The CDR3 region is CASSNRDSYEQYF. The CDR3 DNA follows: TGTGCCAGCAGCAATCGGGACAGCTACGAGCAGTACTTC.

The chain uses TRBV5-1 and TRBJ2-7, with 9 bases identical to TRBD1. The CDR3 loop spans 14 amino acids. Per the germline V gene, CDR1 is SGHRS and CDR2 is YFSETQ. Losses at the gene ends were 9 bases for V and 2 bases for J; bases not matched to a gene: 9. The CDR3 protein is CATSPGQGAYEQYF. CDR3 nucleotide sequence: TGCGCCACCTCACCGGGACAGGGCGCCTACGAGCAGTACTTC.

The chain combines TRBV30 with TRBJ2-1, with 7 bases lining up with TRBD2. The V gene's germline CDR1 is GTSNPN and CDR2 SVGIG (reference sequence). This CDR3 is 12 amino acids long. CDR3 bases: TGTGCGGTAGTTGGGAGGGTCCGTGAGCAGTTCTTC. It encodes CAVVGRVREQFF. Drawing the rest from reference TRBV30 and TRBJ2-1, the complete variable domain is SQTIHQWPATLVQPVGSPLSLECTVEGTSNPNLYWYRQAAGRGLQLLFYSVGIGQISSEVPQNLSASRPQDRQFILSSKKLLLSDSGFYLCAVVGRVREQFFGPGTRLTVL.

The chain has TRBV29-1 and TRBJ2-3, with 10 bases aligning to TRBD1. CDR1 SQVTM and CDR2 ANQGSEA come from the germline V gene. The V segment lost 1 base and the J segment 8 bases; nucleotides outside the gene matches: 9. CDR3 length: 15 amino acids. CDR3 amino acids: CSVEGGGQGVGTQYF. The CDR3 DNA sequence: TGCAGCGTTGAAGGGGGAGGACAGGGGGTCGGTACGCAGTATTTT.

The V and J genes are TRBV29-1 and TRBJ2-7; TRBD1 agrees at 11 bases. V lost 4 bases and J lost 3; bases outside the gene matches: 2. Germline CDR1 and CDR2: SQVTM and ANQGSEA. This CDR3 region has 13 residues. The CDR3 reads CSVVGQGDYEQYF. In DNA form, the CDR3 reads TGCAGCGTTGTGGGACAGGGGGACTACGAGCAGTACTTC.

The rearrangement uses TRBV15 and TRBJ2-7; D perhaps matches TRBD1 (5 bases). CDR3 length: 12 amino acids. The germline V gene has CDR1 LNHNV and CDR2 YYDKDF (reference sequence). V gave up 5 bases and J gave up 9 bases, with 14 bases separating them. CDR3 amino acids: CATSFPRAVQYF. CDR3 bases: TGTGCCACCAGCTTTCCCAGGGCTGTGCAGTACTTC.

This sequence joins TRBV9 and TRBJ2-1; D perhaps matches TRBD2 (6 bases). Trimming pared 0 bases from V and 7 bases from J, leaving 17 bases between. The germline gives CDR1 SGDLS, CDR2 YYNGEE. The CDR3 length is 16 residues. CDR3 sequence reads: CASSVALASESNEQFF. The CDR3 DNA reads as TGTGCCAGCAGCGTAGCTTTGGCTAGCGAAAGTAATGAGCAGTTCTTC.

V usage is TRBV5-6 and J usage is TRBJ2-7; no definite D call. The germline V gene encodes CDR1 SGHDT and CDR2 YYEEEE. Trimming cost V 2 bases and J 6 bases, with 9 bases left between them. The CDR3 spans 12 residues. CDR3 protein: CASSFRSGEQYF. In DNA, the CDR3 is TGTGCCAGCAGCTTTAGAAGTGGCGAGCAGTACTTC.